Listed here is a single TCR beta chain. Germline assignment: CDR1 SEHNR and CDR2 FQNEAQ (reference sequence). V was shortened by 8 bases and J by 14 bases, with 16 bases between the two germline ends. The CDR3 has 12 residues. The data derive from a study of blood T cell repertoires in COVID-19. Profiling relied on immunoSEQ multiplex PCR, and the TCRdb table lists in-frame clones only, not all of them. The sample gives roughly 80,000 clones, 84% of which show up once; roughly 13% is in the top ten. Sequences were obtained from peripheral blood. This receptor was obtained from a human donor in a cohort sampled during active COVID-19. The gene calls are TRBV7-9 and TRBJ1-6, with D tentatively TRBD1 (5 bases). This CDR3 reads CASASDTGALHF. Written as DNA, the CDR3 is TGTGCCAGCGCCTCTGATACAGGCGCCCTCCACTTT.